These 10 T cell receptor beta chains were sequenced from one sample in a study of blood T cell repertoires in COVID-19. Produced via immunoSEQ multiplex PCR; TCRdb's table is partial and in-frame only. Of over 90,000 clones in the sample, roughly four fifths were seen once. Sequencing used peripheral blood. Receptor source: a man aged 50-59 years with active or convalescent COVID-19.

V gene TRBV10-3 combines with J gene TRBJ1-5; 7 bases fit TRBD1. Trimming at V came to 2 bases and at J to 7 bases, leaving 2 bases not matched to a gene. Germline V gene sequence: CDR1 ENHRY, CDR2 SYGVKD. CDR3 size: 13 residues. The CDR3 region has the DNA TGTGCCATCAGTGAGACAGGGGACCAGCCCCAGCATTTT. This encodes CAISETGDQPQHF.

The chain employs TRBV24-1 and TRBJ2-3; 9 nucleotides line up with TRBD2. V lost 6 bases and J lost 0; bases outside the gene matches: 3. Germline V gene data show CDR1 as KGHDR and CDR2 as SFDVKD. CDR3 size: 15 residues. The CDR3 nucleotides read TGTGCCACCAGTCTAGCGGGGTACAGCACAGATACGCAGTATTTT. This encodes CATSLAGYSTDTQYF.

This clone was seen more than once but under ten times. The chain recombines TRBV5-1 with TRBJ2-3; D might be TRBD2 (7 bases). CDR1 is SGHRS and CDR2 is YFSETQ in the germline V gene. The CDR3 contains 15 residues. V lost 0 bases and J 4 bases, leaving 12 bases between the germline ends. CDR3 region: CASSLARGASDTQYF. Written as DNA, the CDR3 is TGCGCCAGCAGCTTGGCCCGGGGGGCATCAGATACGCAGTATTTT. Based on the CDR3 plus reference TRBV5-1 and TRBJ2-3, the full variable domain is KAGVTQTPRYLIKTRGQQVTLSCSPISGHRSVSWYQQTPGQGLQFLFEYFSETQRNKGNFPGRFSGRQFSNSRSEMNVSTLELGDSALYLCASSLARGASDTQYFGPGTRLTVL.

This sequence joins TRBV28 and TRBJ1-6; possible D gene TRBD1, 5 bases. Between the trimmed V and J ends, which lost 5 bases and 7 bases, there was a span of 15 bases. The CDR3 length is 15 residues. Germline V CDR1 and CDR2: MDHEN, SYDVKM. The CDR3 DNA sequence: TGTGCCAGCAGTCTGTGGGGGGGGGTAAATTCACCCCTCCACTTT. Protein product: CASSLWGGVNSPLHF.

The chain combines TRBV5-1 with TRBJ1-5; D remains ambiguous. V dropped 4 bases and J dropped 5 bases, with 10 bases sitting between them. The germline V gene encodes CDR1 SGHRS and CDR2 YFSETQ. The CDR3 is 13 residues long. The CDR3 region is CASSAFTDQPQHF. The CDR3 nucleotides read TGCGCCAGCAGCGCTTTCACAGATCAGCCCCAGCATTTT.

The gene calls are TRBV6-4 and TRBJ2-3; no definite D call. The germline CDR1 and CDR2 sequences are MRHNA and SNTAGT. V was trimmed by 0 bases and J by 0 bases, leaving 7 bases between them. This CDR3 has 15 amino acids. In DNA form, the CDR3 reads TGTGCCAGCAGTGACTCCCTTGGCAGCACAGATACGCAGTATTTT. Translated: CASSDSLGSTDTQYF.

The V and J genes are TRBV7-7 and TRBJ2-5; TRBD1 is a possible D gene (5 bases). The CDR3 has 14 residues. Germline CDR1 SSHAT, CDR2 FNYEAQ (reference sequence). The germline V and J ends were trimmed by 5 bases and 5 bases, with 15 bases remaining between them. CDR3 coding DNA: TGTGCCAGCAGCGCAGGGTTGCGTGCGGAGACCCAGTACTTC. It encodes CASSAGLRAETQYF.

The V and J genes are TRBV2 and TRBJ2-7, with TRBD2 as a possible D gene (6 bases). Trimming removed 10 bases from V and 6 bases from J, with 13 bases in between. This CDR3 is built from 11 residues. Germline V gene data show CDR1 as SNHLY and CDR2 as FYNNEI. CDR3 nucleotides: TGTGCCACTAGAGGCGGGACCGAGCAGTACGTC. Protein product: CATRGGTEQYV.

V is TRBV10-3 and J is TRBJ1-3; D may be TRBD1 (5 bases). Trimming took 4 bases from V and 0 from J, leaving 7 bases between them. CDR3 length equals 14 residues. Looked up from germline, CDR1 is ENHRY and CDR2 is SYGVKD. The CDR3 sequence: CAISGGSSGNTIYF. In DNA form, the CDR3 reads TGTGCCATCAGTGGGGGCAGCTCTGGAAACACCATATATTTT.

This clone was picked up one time. V gene TRBV6-2 or TRBV6-3 combines with J gene TRBJ2-7; 12 bases align to TRBD2. CDR3 length equals 15 residues. J was trimmed by 4 bases and V by 5 bases; bases with no gene match: 6. Germline values: CDR1 MNHEY, CDR2 SVGEGT. This CDR3 is CASSEAGTSGYEQYF. The DNA for the CDR3 is TGTGCCAGCAGTGAGGCCGGGACTAGCGGGTACGAGCAGTACTTC.